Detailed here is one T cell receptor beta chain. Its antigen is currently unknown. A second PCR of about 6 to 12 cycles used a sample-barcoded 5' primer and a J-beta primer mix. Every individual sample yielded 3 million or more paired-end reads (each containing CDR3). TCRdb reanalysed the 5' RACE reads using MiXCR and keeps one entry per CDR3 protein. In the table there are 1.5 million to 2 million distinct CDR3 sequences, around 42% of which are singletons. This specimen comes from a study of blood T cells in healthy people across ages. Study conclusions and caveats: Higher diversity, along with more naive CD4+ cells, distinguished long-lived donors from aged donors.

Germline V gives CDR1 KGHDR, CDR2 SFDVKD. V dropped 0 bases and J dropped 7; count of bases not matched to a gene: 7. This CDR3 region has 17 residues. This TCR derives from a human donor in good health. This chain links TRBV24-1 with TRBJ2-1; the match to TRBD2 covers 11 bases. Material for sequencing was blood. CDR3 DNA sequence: TGTGCCACCAGTGATTTGATTACTAGCGGGGGAAAGAATGAGCAGTTCTTC. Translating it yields CATSDLITSGGKNEQFF.